Detailed here is one T cell receptor (beta chain). The CDR3 is made up of 15 amino acids. CDR1 is SGHAT and CDR2 is FQNNGV in the germline V gene. V lost 2 bases to trimming and J lost 4 bases; unmatched junction nucleotides: 6. This sample was taken from a study of blood T cell repertoires in COVID-19. The assay was immunoSEQ multiplex PCR, and TCRdb's table has in-frame clones only and misses some. Among about half a million clones listed, 85% to 90% were seen once. V and J are TRBV11-2 and TRBJ2-3; 7 bases map to TRBD2. Sequencing used peripheral blood. The receptor's source is a man in his late teens or twenties with COVID-19, enrolled during active disease. CDR3 region: CASSLSAGAPDTQYF. CDR3 nucleotide sequence: TGTGCCAGCAGCTTATCGGCGGGAGCGCCAGATACGCAGTATTTT.